The clone carrying this T cell receptor (beta chain) was recorded at least ten times. The sample belongs to a study of molecular identifiers for immune sequencing clone quantification. MiXCR was run by TCRdb on the PCR reads, yielding one entry per CDR3 protein. In the table there are hundreds of thousands of distinct CDR3 sequences, 25% of which are singletons. The sequence was obtained from a human donor in good health. Some libraries in this study had Jurkat cell RNA spiked in. Material: naive CD8+ T cells from blood, with Jurkat cell RNA spiked in. The subset was: FACS-sorted CD8+CD4-CCR7+CD45RA+ naive T cells.

The CDR3 DNA sequence: TGTGCCAGCAGCCCCGGGACAGTTCCGAATAGCAATCAGCCCCAGCATTTT. As protein: CASSPGTVPNSNQPQHF. The chain is built from TRBV9 and TRBJ1-5; TRBD1 agrees at 7 bases. CDR3 length equals 17 residues. V lost 4 bases, J lost 0 bases, and 10 bases stayed unmatched. CDR1 is SGDLS, CDR2 YYNGEE, per germline.